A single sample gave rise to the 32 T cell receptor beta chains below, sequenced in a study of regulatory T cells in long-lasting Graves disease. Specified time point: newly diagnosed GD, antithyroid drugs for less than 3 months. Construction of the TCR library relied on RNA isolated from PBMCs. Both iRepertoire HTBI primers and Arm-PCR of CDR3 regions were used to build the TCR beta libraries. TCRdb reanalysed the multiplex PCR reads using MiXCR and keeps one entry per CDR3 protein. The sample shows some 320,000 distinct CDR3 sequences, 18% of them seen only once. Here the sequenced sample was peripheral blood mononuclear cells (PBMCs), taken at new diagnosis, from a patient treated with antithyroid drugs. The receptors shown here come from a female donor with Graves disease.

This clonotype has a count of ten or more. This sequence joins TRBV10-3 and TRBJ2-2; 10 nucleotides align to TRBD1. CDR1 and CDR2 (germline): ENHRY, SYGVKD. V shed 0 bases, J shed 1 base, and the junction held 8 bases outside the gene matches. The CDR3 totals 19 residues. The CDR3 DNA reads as TGTGCCATCAGTGAGTCGGCGACAGGGGGCATATGGAACACCGGGGAGCTGTTTTTT. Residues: CAISESATGGIWNTGELFF.

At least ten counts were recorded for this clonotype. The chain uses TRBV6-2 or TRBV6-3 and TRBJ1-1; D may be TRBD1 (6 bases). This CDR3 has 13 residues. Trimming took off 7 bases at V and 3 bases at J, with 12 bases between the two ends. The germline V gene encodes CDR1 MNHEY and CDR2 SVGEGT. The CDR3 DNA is TGTGCCAGCACCTTACAGGGAGACACTGAAGCTTTCTTT. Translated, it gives CASTLQGDTEAFF.

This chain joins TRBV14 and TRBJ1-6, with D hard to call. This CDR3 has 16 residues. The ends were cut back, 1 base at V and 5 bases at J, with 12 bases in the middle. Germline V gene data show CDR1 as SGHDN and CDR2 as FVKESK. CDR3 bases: TGTGCCAGCAGCCAAGGAAGACGGTGGGATAATTCACCCCTCCACTTT. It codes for CASSQGRRWDNSPLHF.

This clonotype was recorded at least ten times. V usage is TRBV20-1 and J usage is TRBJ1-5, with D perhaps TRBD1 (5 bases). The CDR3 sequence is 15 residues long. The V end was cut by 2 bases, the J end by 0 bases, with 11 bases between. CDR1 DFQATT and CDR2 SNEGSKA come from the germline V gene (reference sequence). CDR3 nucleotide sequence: TGCAGTGCTAGAAGACGGGGGACTAGCAATCAGCCCCAGCATTTT. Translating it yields CSARRRGTSNQPQHF.

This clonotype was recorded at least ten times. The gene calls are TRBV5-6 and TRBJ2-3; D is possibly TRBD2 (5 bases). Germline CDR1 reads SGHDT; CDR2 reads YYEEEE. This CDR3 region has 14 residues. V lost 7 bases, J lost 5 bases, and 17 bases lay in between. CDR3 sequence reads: CASGKRSGEDTQYF. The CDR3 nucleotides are TGTGCCAGCGGTAAGCGTTCCGGGGAAGATACGCAGTATTTT.

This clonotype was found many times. CDR3 region: CASSYSPRGPTTYNEQFF. The CDR3 bases are TGTGCCAGCAGTTATTCCCCCCGAGGGCCCACCACCTACAATGAGCAGTTCTTC. The chain recombines TRBV6-5 with TRBJ2-1, with D perhaps matching TRBD2 (5 bases). Deletions cut 3 bases from V and 2 bases from J, with 20 bases between. CDR1 is MNHEY and CDR2 is SVGAGI in the germline V gene. The CDR3 runs 18 residues.

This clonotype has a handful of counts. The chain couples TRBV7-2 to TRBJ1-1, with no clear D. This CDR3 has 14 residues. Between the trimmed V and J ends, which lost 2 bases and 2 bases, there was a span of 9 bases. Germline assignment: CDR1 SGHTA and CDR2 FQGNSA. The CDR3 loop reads CASSLTGDNTEAFF. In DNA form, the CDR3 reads TGTGCCAGCAGCTTAACCGGGGATAACACTGAAGCTTTCTTT.

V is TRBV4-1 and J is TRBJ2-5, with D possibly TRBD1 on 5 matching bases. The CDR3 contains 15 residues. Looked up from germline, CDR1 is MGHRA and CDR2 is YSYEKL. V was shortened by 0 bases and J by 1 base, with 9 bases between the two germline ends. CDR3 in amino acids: CASSQDRGFQETQYF. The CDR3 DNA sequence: TGCGCCAGCAGCCAAGATAGGGGATTCCAAGAGACCCAGTACTTC.

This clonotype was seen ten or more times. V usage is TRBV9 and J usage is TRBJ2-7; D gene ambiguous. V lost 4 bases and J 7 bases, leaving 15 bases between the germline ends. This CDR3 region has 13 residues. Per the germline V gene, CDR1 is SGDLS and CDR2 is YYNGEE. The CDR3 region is CASSPTTDGEQYF. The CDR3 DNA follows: TGTGCCAGCAGCCCAACGACCGATGGGGAGCAGTACTTC.

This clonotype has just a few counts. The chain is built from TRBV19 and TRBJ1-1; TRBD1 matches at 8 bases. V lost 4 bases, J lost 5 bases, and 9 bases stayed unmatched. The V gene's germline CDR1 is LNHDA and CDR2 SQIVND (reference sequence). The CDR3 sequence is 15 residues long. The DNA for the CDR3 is TGTGCCAGTAGTACCTCAACAGGGGGAGGTACTGAAGCTTTCTTT. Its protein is CASSTSTGGGTEAFF.

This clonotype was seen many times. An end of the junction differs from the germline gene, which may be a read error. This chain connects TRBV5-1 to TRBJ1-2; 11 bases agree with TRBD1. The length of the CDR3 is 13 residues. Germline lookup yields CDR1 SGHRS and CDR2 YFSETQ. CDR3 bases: TGTGCCAGCAGTTCGAGGACAGGGGGCGGCTACACCTTC. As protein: CASSSRTGGGYTF. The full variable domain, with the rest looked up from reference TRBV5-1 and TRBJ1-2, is KAGVTQTPRYLIKTRGQQVTLSCSPISGHRSVSWYQQTPGQGLQFLFEYFSETQRNKGNFPGRFSGRQFSNSRSEMNVSTLELGDSALYLCASSSRTGGGYTFGSGTRLTVV.

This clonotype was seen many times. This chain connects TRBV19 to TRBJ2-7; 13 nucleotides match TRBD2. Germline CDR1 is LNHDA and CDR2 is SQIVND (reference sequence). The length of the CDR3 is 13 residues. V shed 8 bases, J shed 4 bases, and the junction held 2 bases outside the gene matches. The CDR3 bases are TGTGCCAGTGGACTAGCGGGAGAGTACGAGCAGTACTTC. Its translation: CASGLAGEYEQYF.

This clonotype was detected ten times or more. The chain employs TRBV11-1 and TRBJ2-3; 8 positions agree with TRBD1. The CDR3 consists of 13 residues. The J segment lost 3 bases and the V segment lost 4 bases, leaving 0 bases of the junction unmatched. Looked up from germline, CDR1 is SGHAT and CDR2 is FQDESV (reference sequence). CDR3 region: CASSWTGTDTQYF. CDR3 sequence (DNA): TGTGCCAGCAGCTGGACAGGGACAGATACGCAGTATTTT.

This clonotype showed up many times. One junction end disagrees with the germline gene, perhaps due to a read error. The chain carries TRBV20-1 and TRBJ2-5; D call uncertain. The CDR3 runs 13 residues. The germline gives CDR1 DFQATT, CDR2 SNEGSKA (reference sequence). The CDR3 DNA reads TGCAATGCTCTCTTGTGGCAGCAAGAGACCCAGTACTTC. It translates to CNALLWQQETQYF.

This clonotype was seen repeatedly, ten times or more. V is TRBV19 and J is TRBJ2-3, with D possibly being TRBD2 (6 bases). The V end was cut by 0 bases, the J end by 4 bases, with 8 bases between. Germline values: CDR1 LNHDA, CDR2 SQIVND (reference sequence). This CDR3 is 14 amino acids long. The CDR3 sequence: CASSIDGRPDTQYF. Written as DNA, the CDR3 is TGTGCCAGTAGTATAGACGGGAGACCAGATACGCAGTATTTT.

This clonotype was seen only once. DNA of the CDR3: TGTGCCAGCACTCTAAGTGGGGCGAACACTGAAGCTTTCTTT. It specifies CASTLSGANTEAFF. J is TRBJ1-1 and V is TRBV12-3 or TRBV12-4, with a possible D match to TRBD1 (5 bases). V was pared by 7 bases and J by 1 base, with 13 bases between. This CDR3 has 14 residues.

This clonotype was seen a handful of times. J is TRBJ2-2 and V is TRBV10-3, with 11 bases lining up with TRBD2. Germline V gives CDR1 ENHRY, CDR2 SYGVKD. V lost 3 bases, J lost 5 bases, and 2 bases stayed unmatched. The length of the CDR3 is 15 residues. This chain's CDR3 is CAISELAGVTGELFF. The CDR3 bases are TGTGCCATCAGTGAACTAGCGGGAGTTACCGGGGAGCTGTTTTTT.

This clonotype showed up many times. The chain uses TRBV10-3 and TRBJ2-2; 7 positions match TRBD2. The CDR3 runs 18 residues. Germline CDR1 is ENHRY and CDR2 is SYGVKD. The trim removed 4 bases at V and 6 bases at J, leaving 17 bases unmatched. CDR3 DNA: TGTGCCATCAGTGGAGGATTCGGCCTAGCGGAGCAGTCCGGGGAGCTGTTTTTT. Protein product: CAISGGFGLAEQSGELFF.

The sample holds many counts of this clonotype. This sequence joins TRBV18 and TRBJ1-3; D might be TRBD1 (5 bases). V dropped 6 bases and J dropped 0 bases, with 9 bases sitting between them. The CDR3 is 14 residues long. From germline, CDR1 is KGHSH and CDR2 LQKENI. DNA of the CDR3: TGTGCCAGCTCCCAAGGGGTCTCTGGAAACACCATATATTTT. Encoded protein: CASSQGVSGNTIYF.

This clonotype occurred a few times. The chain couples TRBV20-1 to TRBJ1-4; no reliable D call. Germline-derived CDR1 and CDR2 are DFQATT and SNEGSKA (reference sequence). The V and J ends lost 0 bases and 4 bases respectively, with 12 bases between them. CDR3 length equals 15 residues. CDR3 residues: CSARDGPEINEKLFF. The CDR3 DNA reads TGCAGTGCTAGAGATGGGCCGGAGATTAATGAAAAACTGTTTTTT.

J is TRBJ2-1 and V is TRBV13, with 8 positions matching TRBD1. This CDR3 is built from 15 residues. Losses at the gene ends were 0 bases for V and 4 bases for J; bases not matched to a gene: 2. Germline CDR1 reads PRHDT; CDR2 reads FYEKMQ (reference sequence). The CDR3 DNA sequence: TGTGCCAGCAGCTTAGGACAGGGGGGATACAATGAGCAGTTCTTC. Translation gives CASSLGQGGYNEQFF.

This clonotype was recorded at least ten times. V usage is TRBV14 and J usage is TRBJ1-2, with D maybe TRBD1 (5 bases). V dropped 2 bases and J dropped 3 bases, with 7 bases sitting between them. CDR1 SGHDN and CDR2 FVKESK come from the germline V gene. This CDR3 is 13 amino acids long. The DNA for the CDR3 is TGTGCCAGCAGCCAACAGGGCGACTATGGCTACACCTTC. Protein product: CASSQQGDYGYTF.

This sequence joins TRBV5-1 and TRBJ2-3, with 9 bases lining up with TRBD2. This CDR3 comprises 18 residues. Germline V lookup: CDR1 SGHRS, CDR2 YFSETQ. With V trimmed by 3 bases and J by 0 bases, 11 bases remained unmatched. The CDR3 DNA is TGCGCCAGCAGCTCAAGGACTAGCGTGGGTACTAGCACAGATACGCAGTATTTT. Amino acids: CASSSRTSVGTSTDTQYF.

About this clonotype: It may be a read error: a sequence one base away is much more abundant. The CDR3 reads CASRLEGQGHTF. CDR3 coding DNA: TGTGCCAGCAGACTCGAAGGTCAGGGCCACACCTTC. The rearrangement joins TRBV6-2 or TRBV6-3 to TRBJ1-2, with D perhaps matching TRBD1 (5 bases). CDR1 MNHEY and CDR2 SVGEGT come from the germline V gene. The V end lost 6 bases, the J end lost 12 bases, and 17 bases lay between the germline ends. This CDR3 has 12 residues.

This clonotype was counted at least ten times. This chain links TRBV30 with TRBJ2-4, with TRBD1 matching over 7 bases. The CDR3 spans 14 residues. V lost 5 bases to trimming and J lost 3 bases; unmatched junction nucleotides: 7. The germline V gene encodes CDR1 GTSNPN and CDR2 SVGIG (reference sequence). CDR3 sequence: CAWAPAGGKNIQYF. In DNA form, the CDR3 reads TGTGCCTGGGCGCCGGCAGGGGGCAAAAACATTCAGTACTTC.

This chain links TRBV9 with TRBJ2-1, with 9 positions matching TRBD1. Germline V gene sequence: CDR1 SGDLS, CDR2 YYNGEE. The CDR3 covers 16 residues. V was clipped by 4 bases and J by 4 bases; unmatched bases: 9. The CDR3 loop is CASSPGVGQGYNEQFF. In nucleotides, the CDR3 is TGTGCCAGCAGCCCAGGGGTCGGACAGGGGTACAATGAGCAGTTCTTC.

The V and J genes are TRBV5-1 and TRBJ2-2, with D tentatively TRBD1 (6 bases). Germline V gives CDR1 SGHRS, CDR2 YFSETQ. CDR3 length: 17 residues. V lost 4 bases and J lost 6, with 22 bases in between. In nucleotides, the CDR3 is TGCGCCAGCAGCGGTACCAGGGGCAGTTTGAATCCCGGGGAGCTGTTTTTT. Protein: CASSGTRGSLNPGELFF.

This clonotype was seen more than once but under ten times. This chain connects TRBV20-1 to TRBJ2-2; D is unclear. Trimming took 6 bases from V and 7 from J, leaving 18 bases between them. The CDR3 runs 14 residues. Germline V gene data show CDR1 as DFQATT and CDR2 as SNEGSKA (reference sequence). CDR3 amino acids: CSARTSHGVGELFF. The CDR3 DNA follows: TGCAGTGCCCGCACTTCCCATGGGGTCGGGGAGCTGTTTTTT.

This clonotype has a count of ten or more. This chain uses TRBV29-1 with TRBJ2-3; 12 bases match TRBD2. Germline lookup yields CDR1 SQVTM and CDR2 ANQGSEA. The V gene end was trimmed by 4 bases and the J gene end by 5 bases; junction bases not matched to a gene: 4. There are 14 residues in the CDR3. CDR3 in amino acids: CSVVPGLAGDTQYF. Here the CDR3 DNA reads TGCAGCGTTGTACCGGGACTAGCGGGAGATACGCAGTATTTT.

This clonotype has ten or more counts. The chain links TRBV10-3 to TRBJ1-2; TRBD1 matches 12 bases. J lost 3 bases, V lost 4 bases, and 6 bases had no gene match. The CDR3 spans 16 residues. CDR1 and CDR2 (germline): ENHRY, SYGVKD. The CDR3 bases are TGTGCCATCAGTGTAACCGGGACAGGGGGCGACTATGGCTACACCTTC. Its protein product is CAISVTGTGGDYGYTF.

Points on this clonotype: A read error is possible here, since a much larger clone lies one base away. CDR3 protein: CASSLAGAISYEQYF. For the CDR3, the DNA is TGTGCCAGCAGCTTAGCAGGGGCTATTTCCTACGAGCAGTACTTC. The chain couples TRBV11-3 to TRBJ2-7, with D tentatively TRBD1 (6 bases). The V and J ends lost 1 base and 1 base respectively, with 11 bases between them. The CDR3 has 15 amino acids. CDR1 is SGHNT and CDR2 is YENEEA in the germline V gene.

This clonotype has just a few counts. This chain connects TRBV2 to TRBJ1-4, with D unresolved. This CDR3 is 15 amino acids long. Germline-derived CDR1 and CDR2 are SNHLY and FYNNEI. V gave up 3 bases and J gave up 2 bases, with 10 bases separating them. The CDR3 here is CASSDSLGTNEKLFF. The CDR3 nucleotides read TGTGCCAGCAGTGATTCCCTGGGGACTAATGAAAAACTGTTTTTT.